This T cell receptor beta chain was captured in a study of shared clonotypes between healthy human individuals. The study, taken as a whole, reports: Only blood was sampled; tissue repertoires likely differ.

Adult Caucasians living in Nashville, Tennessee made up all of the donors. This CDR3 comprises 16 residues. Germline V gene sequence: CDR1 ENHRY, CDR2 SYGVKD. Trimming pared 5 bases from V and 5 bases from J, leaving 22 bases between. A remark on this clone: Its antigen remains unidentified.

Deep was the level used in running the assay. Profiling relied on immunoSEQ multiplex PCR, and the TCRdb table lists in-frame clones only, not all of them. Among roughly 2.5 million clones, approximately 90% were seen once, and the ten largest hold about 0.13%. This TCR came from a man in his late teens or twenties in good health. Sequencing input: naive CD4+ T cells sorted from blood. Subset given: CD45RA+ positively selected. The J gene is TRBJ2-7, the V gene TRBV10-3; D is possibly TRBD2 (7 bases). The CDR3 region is CAISPLIRGGRNEQYF. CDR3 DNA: TGTGCCATCAGTCCTCTTATAAGGGGGGGCAGAAACGAGCAGTACTTC.